This TCR beta chain was retrieved from a study of molecular identifiers for immune sequencing clone quantification. Findings and caveats of the study: The sizes of highly expanded clones could be underestimated when identical TCR molecules share a barcode.

Methods described previously were used for bulk TCR libraries, and listed TCR primers were applied. From the PCR reads, TCRdb called clonotypes with MiXCR, one entry per CDR3 protein. The sample comprises under 650,000 distinct CDR3 sequences, less than 20% of which are singletons, and around 0.9% rests with the top ten. This clonotype was recorded at least ten times. Its target is unknown. V lost 2 bases to trimming and J lost 2 bases; unmatched junction nucleotides: 3. The V gene's germline CDR1 is DFQATT and CDR2 SNEGSKA (reference sequence). This CDR3 has 16 residues. Naive CD8 T cells were sorted, and the gate applied was CD8+CD4-CCR7+CD45RA+.

Material: naive CD8+ T cells from blood, with Jurkat cell RNA spiked in. Subset meaning: FACS-sorted CD8+CD4-CCR7+CD45RA+ naive T cells. This sequence was found in a human donor in good health. Some libraries in this study had Jurkat cell RNA spiked in. The rearrangement uses TRBV20-1 and TRBJ2-2; 12 bases are shared with TRBD2. CDR3 sequence reads: CSARLAGGSNTGELFF. Here the CDR3 DNA reads TGCAGTGCTAGACTAGCGGGGGGGAGTAACACCGGGGAGCTGTTTTTT.